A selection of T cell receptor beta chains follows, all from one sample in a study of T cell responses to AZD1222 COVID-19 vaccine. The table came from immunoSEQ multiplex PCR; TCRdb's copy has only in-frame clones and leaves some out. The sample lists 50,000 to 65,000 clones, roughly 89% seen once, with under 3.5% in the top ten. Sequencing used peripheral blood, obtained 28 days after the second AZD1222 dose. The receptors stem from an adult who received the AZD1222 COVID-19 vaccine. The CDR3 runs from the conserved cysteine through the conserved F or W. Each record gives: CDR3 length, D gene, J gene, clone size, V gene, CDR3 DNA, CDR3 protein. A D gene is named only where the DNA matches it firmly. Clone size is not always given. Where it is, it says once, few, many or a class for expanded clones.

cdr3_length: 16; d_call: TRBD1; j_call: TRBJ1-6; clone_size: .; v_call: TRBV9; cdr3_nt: TGTGCCAGCAGCGTCGGGAACTCTGACAGGGATTCACCCCTCCACTTT; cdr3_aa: CASSVGNSDRDSPLHF
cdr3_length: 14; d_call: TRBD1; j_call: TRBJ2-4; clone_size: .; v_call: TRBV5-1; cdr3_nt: TGCGCCAGCAGCTCTCAGACAGGGACCGGCATTCAGTACTTC; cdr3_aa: CASSSQTGTGIQYF
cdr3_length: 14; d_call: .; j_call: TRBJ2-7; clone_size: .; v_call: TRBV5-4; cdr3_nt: TGTGCCAGCAGCTATAGCGGAGAGGGGTCCGAGCAGTACTTC; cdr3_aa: CASSYSGEGSEQYF
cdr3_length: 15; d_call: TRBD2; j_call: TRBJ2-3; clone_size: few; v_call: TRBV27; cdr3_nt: TGTGCCAGCAGTTTGGGGCTAGCGGCCACAGATACGCAGTATTTT; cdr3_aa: CASSLGLAATDTQYF
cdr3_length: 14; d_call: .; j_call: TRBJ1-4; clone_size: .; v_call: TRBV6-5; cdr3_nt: TGTGCCAGCAGTTACTCGACGGGGAATGAAAAACTGTTTTTT; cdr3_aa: CASSYSTGNEKLFF
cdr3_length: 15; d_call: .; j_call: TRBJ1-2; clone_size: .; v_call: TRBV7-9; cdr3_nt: TGTGCCAGCAGCTCCGGGATCCAGTTTAACTATGGCTACACCTTC; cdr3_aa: CASSSGIQFNYGYTF
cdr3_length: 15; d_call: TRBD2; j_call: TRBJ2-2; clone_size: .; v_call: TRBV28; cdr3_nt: TGTGCCACCGGACTAGCGGGAGGTCCGCCCGGGGAGCTGTTTTTT; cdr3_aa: CATGLAGGPPGELFF
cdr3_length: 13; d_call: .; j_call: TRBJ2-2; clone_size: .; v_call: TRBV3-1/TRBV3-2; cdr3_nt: TGTGCCAGCAGCCTGGAGAACACCGGGGAGCTGTTTTTT; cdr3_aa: CASSLENTGELFF
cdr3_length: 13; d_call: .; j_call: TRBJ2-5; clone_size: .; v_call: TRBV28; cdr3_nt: TGTGCCAGCAGTCCGGGGCTCCAAGAGACCCAGTACTTC; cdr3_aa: CASSPGLQETQYF
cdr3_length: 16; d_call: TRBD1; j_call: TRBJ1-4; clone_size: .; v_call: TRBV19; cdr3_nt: TGTGCCAGTAGTAACCCGGGACAGGGGGCGCGTGAAAAACTGTTTTTT; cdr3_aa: CASSNPGQGAREKLFF
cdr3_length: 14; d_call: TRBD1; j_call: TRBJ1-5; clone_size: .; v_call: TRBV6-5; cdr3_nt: TGTGCCAGCAGTTGGACAGGGGGCAGTCAGCCCCAGCATTTT; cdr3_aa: CASSWTGGSQPQHF
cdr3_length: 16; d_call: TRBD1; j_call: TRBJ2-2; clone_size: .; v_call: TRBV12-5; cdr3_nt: TGTGCTAGCTCCCGGGACAGGGTTGGGAACACCGGGGAGCTGTTTTTT; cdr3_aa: CASSRDRVGNTGELFF
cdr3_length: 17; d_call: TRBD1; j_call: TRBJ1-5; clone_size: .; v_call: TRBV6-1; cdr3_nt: TGTGCCAGCAGTGACCCCCGGGGACAGATTGGCAATCAGCCCCAGCATTTT; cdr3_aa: CASSDPRGQIGNQPQHF
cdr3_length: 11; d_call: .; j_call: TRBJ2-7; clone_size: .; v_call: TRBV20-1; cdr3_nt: TGCAGTGCTAGAGACGCTTACGAGCAGTACTTC; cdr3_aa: CSARDAYEQYF
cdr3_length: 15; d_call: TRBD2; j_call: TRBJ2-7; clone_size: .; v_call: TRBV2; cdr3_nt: TGTGCCAGCAGCGAGGGCGGGGGTCGGTCCTACGAGCAGTACTTC; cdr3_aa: CASSEGGGRSYEQYF
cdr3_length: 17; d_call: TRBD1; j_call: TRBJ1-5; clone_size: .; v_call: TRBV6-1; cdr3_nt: TGTGCCAGCGGTGTCGGGACAGGAACTAATAGCAATCAGCCCCAGCATTTT; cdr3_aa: CASGVGTGTNSNQPQHF
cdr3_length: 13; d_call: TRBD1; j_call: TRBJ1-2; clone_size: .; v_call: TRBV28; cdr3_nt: TGTGCCAGCAGATTTCAGGGGGACTATGGCTACACCTTC; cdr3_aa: CASRFQGDYGYTF
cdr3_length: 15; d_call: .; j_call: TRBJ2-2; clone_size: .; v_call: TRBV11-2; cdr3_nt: TGTGCCAGCAGCTCAATCTTTAAATCCACCGGGGAGCTGTTTTTT; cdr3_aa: CASSSIFKSTGELFF
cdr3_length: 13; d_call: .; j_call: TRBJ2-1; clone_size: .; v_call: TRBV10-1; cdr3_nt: TGCGCCAGCAGTGAGAACCCCTACAATGAGCAGTTCTTC; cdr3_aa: CASSENPYNEQFF
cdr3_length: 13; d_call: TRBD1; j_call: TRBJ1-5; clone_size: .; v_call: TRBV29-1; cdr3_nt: TGCAGCGTTGGACAGGGGACCTATCAGCCCCAGCATTTT; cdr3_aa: CSVGQGTYQPQHF
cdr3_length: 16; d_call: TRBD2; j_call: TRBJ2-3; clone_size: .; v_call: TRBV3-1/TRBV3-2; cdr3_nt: TGTGCCAGCAGCCAAGGACTAGCGGGAGGTGGAGATACGCAGTATTTT; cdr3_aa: CASSQGLAGGGDTQYF
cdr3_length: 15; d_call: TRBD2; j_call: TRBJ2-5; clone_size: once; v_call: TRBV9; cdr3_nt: TGTGCCAGCAGCGTAGTGGCTAGCGGGCAAGAGACCCAGTACTTC; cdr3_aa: CASSVVASGQETQYF
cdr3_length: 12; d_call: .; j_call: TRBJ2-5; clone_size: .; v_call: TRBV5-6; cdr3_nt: TGTGCCAGCAGCTTGACCCAAGAGACCCAGTACTTC; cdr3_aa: CASSLTQETQYF
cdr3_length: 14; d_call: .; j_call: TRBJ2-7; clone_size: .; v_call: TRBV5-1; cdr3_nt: TGCGCCAGCAGCTTGGGACTCGAATCCTACGAGCAGTACTTC; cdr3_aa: CASSLGLESYEQYF
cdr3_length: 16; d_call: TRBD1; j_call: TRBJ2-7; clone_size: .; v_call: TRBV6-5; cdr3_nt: TGTGCCAGCAGTTACGGGGTGGACAGGGATGGCTACGAGCAGTACTTC; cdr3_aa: CASSYGVDRDGYEQYF
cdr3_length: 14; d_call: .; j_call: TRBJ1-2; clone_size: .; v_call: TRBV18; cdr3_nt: TGTGCCAGCTCCCGAGCTGGGGGGGACTATGGCTACACCTTC; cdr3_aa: CASSRAGGDYGYTF
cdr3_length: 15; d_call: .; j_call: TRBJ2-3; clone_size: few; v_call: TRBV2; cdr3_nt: TGTGCCAGCAGTGAGGAGGAGGGATGGGGAGATACGCAGTATTTT; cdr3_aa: CASSEEEGWGDTQYF
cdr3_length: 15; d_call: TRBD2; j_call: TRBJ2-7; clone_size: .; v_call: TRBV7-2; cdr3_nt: TGTGCCAGCAGCCGGACTAGCGGGATTACCTACGAGCAGTACTTC; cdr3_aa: CASSRTSGITYEQYF
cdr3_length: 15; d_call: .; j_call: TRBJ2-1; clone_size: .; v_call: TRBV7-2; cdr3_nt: TGTGCCAGCAGCGATAGCGGTAGCTCCTACAATGAGCAGTTCTTC; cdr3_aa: CASSDSGSSYNEQFF
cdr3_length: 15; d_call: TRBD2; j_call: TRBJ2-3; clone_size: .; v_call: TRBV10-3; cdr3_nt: TGTGCCATCAGGGAAGCGGGAGACGGCACAGATACGCAGTATTTT; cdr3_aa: CAIREAGDGTDTQYF
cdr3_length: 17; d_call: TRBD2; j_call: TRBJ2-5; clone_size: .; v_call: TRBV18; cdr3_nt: TGTGCCAGCTCACCAATTGGCGGGAGTCCACGAGGGGAGACCCAGTACTTC; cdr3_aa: CASSPIGGSPRGETQYF
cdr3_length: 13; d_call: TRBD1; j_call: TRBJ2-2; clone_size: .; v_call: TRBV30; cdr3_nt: TGTGCCTGGCAGGGGGTTCTCACCGGGGAGCTGTTTTTT; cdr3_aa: CAWQGVLTGELFF
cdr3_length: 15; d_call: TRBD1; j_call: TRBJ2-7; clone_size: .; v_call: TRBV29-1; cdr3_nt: TGCAGCGTTGGTTCCCTTAAGGGACAGATGTACGAGCAGTACTTC; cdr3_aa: CSVGSLKGQMYEQYF